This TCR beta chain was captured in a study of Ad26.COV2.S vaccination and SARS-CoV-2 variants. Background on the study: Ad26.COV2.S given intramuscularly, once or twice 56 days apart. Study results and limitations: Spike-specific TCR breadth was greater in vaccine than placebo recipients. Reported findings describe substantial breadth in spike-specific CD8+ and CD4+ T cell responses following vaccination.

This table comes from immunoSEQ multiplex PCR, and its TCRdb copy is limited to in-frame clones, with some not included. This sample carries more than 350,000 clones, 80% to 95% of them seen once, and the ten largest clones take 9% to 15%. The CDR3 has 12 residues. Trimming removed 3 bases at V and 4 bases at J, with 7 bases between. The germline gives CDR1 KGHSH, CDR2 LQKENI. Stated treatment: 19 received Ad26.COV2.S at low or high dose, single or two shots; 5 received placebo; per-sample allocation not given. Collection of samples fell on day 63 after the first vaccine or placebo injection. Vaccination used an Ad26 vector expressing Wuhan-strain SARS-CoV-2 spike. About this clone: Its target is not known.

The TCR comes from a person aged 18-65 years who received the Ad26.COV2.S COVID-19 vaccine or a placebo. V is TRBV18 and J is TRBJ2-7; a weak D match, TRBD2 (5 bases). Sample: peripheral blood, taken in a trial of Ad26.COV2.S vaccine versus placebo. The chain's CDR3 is CASSPGGYEQYF. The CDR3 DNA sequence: TGTGCCAGCTCACCGGGCGGGTACGAGCAGTACTTC.